Following are 11 T cell receptor beta chains from one sample sequenced in a study of cytomegalovirus exposure and HLA in healthy donors. PCR involved 60 Vbeta and 13 Jbeta primers. Repertoires were generated with immunoSEQ multiplex PCR, while TCRdb's copy carries only in-frame clones and drops some. In total, the table holds 160,000 or so clones. Source material: PBMCs. These receptors were collected from a man under 40 in good health and CMV-seronegative.

The rearrangement links TRBV29-1 to TRBJ2-5; TRBD2 agrees at 11 bases. Trimming at V came to 0 bases and at J to 9 bases, leaving 9 bases not matched to a gene. Germline V gene lookup returns CDR1 SQVTM and CDR2 ANQGSEA. The CDR3 contains 15 residues. The CDR3 protein is CSVEERGSGRGSQYF. The CDR3, as DNA: TGCAGCGTTGAAGAGAGGGGTAGCGGGAGGGGGTCCCAGTACTTC. Variable domain in full (rest from reference TRBV29-1 and TRBJ2-5): SAVISQKPSRDICQRGTSLTIQCQVDSQVTMMFWYRQQPGQSLTLIATANQGSEATYESGFVIDKFPISRPNLTFSTLTVSNMSPEDSSIYLCSVEERGSGRGSQYFGPGTRLLVL.

This chain uses TRBV5-4 with TRBJ2-7; D is possibly TRBD2 (6 bases). This CDR3 comprises 13 residues. Trimming cost V 3 bases and J 2 bases, with 9 bases left between them. Germline V gives CDR1 SGHNT, CDR2 YYREEE (reference sequence). CDR3 loop: CASSSGLTYEQYF. CDR3 DNA sequence: TGTGCCAGCAGCTCGGGACTCACCTACGAGCAGTACTTC. The full variable domain, its missing parts supplied by reference TRBV5-4 and TRBJ2-7, is ETGVTQSPTHLIKTRGQQVTLRCSSQSGHNTVSWYQQALGQGPQFIFQYYREEENGRGNFPPRFSGLQFPNYSSELNVNALELDDSALYLCASSSGLTYEQYFGPGTRLTVT.

CDR3 DNA sequence: TGTGCCAGCACCTCCCGGGAGCGGAGAAACATTCAGTACTTC. Translated, it gives CASTSRERRNIQYF. The rearrangement links TRBV11-3 to TRBJ2-4; D is perhaps TRBD2 (6 bases). The CDR3 loop spans 14 amino acids. Trimming took off 7 bases at V and 6 bases at J, with 16 bases between the two ends. Germline CDR1 SGHNT, CDR2 YENEEA.

V is TRBV6-5 and J is TRBJ2-7; weak D call: TRBD1 (6 bases). This CDR3 has 15 amino acids. Germline-derived CDR1 and CDR2 are MNHEY and SVGAGI. The ends were cut back, 2 bases at V and 1 base at J, with 12 bases in the middle. The DNA for the CDR3 is TGTGCCAGCAGTTACGCGGGCAGGGGTTCCTACGAGCAGTACTTC. It translates to CASSYAGRGSYEQYF.

The chain carries TRBV6-5 and TRBJ2-2; possible D gene TRBD1, 6 bases. The CDR3 totals 15 residues. Trimming took 2 bases from V and 0 from J, leaving 7 bases between them. The germline V gene has CDR1 MNHEY and CDR2 SVGAGI. CDR3 sequence: CASSYDRSNTGELFF. The CDR3 bases are TGTGCCAGCAGTTACGACAGGTCGAACACCGGGGAGCTGTTTTTT.

The CDR3 nucleotides are TGTGCCAGCAGCCAAGATCTACCGCCTCCAACTAATGAAAAACTGTTTTTT. Protein product: CASSQDLPPPTNEKLFF. The rearrangement uses TRBV4-2 and TRBJ1-4, with unresolved D. Per germline, CDR1 LGHNA and CDR2 YNFKEQ. The CDR3 runs to 17 residues. Deletions cut 0 bases from V and 0 bases from J, with 11 bases between.

This sequence joins TRBV6-6 and TRBJ2-1, with 8 bases aligning to TRBD2. After removal of 2 bases from V and 5 bases from J, the junction contained 8 bases not matched to a gene. The CDR3 is 16 amino acids. Germline values: CDR1 MNHNY, CDR2 SVGAGI (reference sequence). CDR3 loop: CASSYPGLAMNNEQFF. The CDR3 DNA follows: TGTGCCAGCAGTTACCCCGGACTAGCCATGAACAATGAGCAGTTCTTC.

CDR3: CASSPLSLAGGGNEQFF. In nucleotides, the CDR3 is TGTGCCAGCAGCCCATTATCGCTAGCGGGGGGGGGAAATGAGCAGTTCTTC. This chain uses TRBV28 with TRBJ2-1, with 12 bases lining up with TRBD2. CDR1 is MDHEN and CDR2 is SYDVKM in the germline V gene. This CDR3 is built from 17 residues. The J segment lost 7 bases and the V segment lost 6 bases, leaving 13 bases of the junction unmatched.

The chain joins TRBV4-2 to TRBJ2-1; TRBD2 might be the D (6 bases). This CDR3 is 15 amino acids long. The germline V and J ends were trimmed by 1 base and 6 bases, with 13 bases remaining between them. From germline, CDR1 is LGHNA and CDR2 YNFKEQ. The CDR3 nucleotides are TGTGCCAGCAGCCAAGCCGGGACTCCAGTCAATGAGCAGTTCTTC. Protein: CASSQAGTPVNEQFF.

This sequence joins TRBV5-6 and TRBJ2-1; 13 positions agree with TRBD2. With 4 bases clipped from V and 1 base from J, the junction kept 5 bases outside the gene matches. The CDR3 loop spans 17 amino acids. The germline gives CDR1 SGHDT, CDR2 YYEEEE. CDR3 in amino acids: CASSVRLAGGSYNEQFF. CDR3 nucleotide sequence: TGTGCCAGCAGCGTCCGACTAGCGGGAGGTTCCTACAATGAGCAGTTCTTC. Variable domain in full (rest from reference TRBV5-6 and TRBJ2-1): DAGVTQSPTHLIKTRGQQVTLRCSPKSGHDTVSWYQQALGQGPQFIFQYYEEEERQRGNFPDRFSGHQFPNYSSELNVNALLLGDSALYLCASSVRLAGGSYNEQFFGPGTRLTVL.

J is TRBJ1-1 and V is TRBV7-9; TRBD1 is a possible D gene (5 bases). V gave up 2 bases and J gave up 3 bases, with 10 bases separating them. From germline, CDR1 is SEHNR and CDR2 FQNEAQ (reference sequence). The CDR3 sequence is 14 residues long. This CDR3 reads CASSLTTGDTEAFF. The CDR3 nucleotides read TGTGCCAGCAGCTTAACCACGGGGGACACTGAAGCTTTCTTT. Together with reference TRBV7-9 and TRBJ1-1, the CDR3 gives the full variable domain: DTGVSQNPRHKITKRGQNVTFRCDPISEHNRLYWYRQTLGQGPEFLTYFQNEAQLEKSRLLSDRFSAERPKGSFSTLEIQRTEQGDSAMYLCASSLTTGDTEAFFGQGTRLTVV.